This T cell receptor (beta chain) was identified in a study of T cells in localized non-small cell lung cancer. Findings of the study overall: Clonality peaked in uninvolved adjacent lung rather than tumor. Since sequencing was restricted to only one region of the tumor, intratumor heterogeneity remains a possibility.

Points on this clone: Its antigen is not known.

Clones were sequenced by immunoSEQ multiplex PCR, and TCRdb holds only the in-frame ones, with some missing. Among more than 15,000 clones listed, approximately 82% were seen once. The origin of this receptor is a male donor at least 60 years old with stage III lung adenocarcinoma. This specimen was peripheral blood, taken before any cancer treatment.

The CDR3: CASSEEGQNTGELFF. CDR3 nucleotide sequence: TGTGCCAGCAGTGAAGAAGGACAGAACACCGGGGAGCTGTTTTTT. The chain has TRBV2 and TRBJ2-2; D perhaps matches TRBD1 (5 bases). The CDR3 is 15 amino acids. CDR1 and CDR2 (germline): SNHLY, FYNNEI. Trimming removed 1 base at V and 1 base at J, with 7 bases between.